Following are 9 T cell receptor beta chains from one sample sequenced in a study of T cell responses to AZD1222 COVID-19 vaccine. The method was immunoSEQ multiplex PCR; TCRdb's version includes in-frame clones alone and lacks a portion of them. The sample has around 190,000 clones, about 90% seen once; the top ten hold 0.49%. This specimen was peripheral blood, taken on day 0 of AZD1222 vaccination. Every receptor here comes from an adult in good health.

The rearrangement uses TRBV27 and TRBJ2-7, with 8 positions matching TRBD1. J was trimmed by 1 base and V by 8 bases; bases with no gene match: 4. CDR1 MNHEY and CDR2 SMNVEV come from the germline V gene (reference sequence). The CDR3 length is 13 residues. The CDR3 loop is CASHRQGSYEQYF. CDR3 coding DNA: TGTGCCAGCCACAGACAGGGGTCCTACGAGCAGTACTTC.

V gene TRBV30 combines with J gene TRBJ2-5; D gene unclear. Germline V gives CDR1 GTSNPN, CDR2 SVGIG (reference sequence). The CDR3 length is 12 residues. Trimming stripped 0 bases from V and 4 bases from J, with 6 bases between. In DNA form, the CDR3 reads TGTGCCTGGAGTGTGCCCGGAGAGACCCAGTACTTC. Its protein is CAWSVPGETQYF. Full variable domain (rest looked up from reference TRBV30 and TRBJ2-5): SQTIHQWPATLVQPVGSPLSLECTVEGTSNPNLYWYRQAAGRGLQLLFYSVGIGQISSEVPQNLSASRPQDRQFILSSKKLLLSDSGFYLCAWSVPGETQYFGPGTRLLVL.

This clone came up once. The V call is TRBV7-9, the J call TRBJ2-1; 12 bases align to TRBD1. The germline V gene has CDR1 SEHNR and CDR2 FQNEAQ (reference sequence). V shed 0 bases and J 7 bases; nucleotides not matched to a gene: 4. The CDR3 has 16 residues. This CDR3 reads CASSLAGQGASNEQFF. The CDR3 DNA sequence: TGTGCCAGCAGCTTAGCGGGACAGGGGGCGAGTAATGAGCAGTTCTTC.

The chain employs TRBV12-3 or TRBV12-4 and TRBJ1-5, with D possibly being TRBD1 (5 bases). The length of the CDR3 is 13 residues. The V gene lost 2 bases and the J gene lost 9 bases, with 11 bases spanning the gap. CDR3: CASSLIEGLPQHF. The CDR3 coding sequence is TGTGCCAGCAGTTTAATAGAGGGACTGCCCCAGCATTTT.

The chain has TRBV6-1 and TRBJ2-2; 10 bases map to TRBD2. V shed 2 bases and J 8 bases; nucleotides not matched to a gene: 8. Germline assignment: CDR1 MNHNS and CDR2 SASEGT. The length of the CDR3 is 16 residues. The CDR3, as DNA: TGTGCCAGCAGTGAACAAAGCGGGGGGGCCATAGGGGAGCTGTTTTTT. It yields the protein CASSEQSGGAIGELFF.

V usage is TRBV19 and J usage is TRBJ2-5; D ambiguous. The germline gives CDR1 LNHDA, CDR2 SQIVND (reference sequence). The CDR3 loop spans 14 amino acids. Trimming shortened V by 2 bases and J by 5 bases, and 12 bases separated the two germline ends. CDR3 protein: CASSIFSLSETQYF. DNA for the CDR3: TGTGCCAGTAGTATATTTTCCTTGTCCGAGACCCAGTACTTC.

The chain couples TRBV9 to TRBJ2-5; D gene unclear. The germline V and J ends were trimmed by 4 bases and 0 bases, with 25 bases remaining between them. The CDR3 length is 19 residues. The germline gives CDR1 SGDLS, CDR2 YYNGEE. Written as DNA, the CDR3 is TGTGCCAGCAGCATGGGCGTGGTGGGCAGTGGGCTCAACCAAGAGACCCAGTACTTC. As protein: CASSMGVVGSGLNQETQYF.

This sequence joins TRBV10-3 and TRBJ1-1, with a weak D call TRBD1 (5 bases). Germline CDR1 is ENHRY and CDR2 is SYGVKD. Trimming took off 3 bases at V and 3 bases at J, with 11 bases between the two ends. This CDR3 comprises 14 residues. In DNA, the CDR3 is TGTGCCATCAGTGAAGGGACGCGGTACACTGAAGCTTTCTTT. This gives the protein CAISEGTRYTEAFF.

CDR3 nucleotide sequence: TGCAGCGTTCAGACAGGAGGTAGCAATCAGCCCCAGCATTTT. Translating gives CSVQTGGSNQPQHF. J is TRBJ1-5 and V is TRBV29-1, with D possibly being TRBD1 (6 bases). Germline CDR1 and CDR2: SQVTM and ANQGSEA. The CDR3 totals 14 residues. V lost 5 bases and J 0 bases, leaving 11 bases between the germline ends. The whole variable domain, remainder taken from reference TRBV29-1 and TRBJ1-5, is SAVISQKPSRDICQRGTSLTIQCQVDSQVTMMFWYRQQPGQSLTLIATANQGSEATYESGFVIDKFPISRPNLTFSTLTVSNMSPEDSSIYLCSVQTGGSNQPQHFGDGTRLSIL.